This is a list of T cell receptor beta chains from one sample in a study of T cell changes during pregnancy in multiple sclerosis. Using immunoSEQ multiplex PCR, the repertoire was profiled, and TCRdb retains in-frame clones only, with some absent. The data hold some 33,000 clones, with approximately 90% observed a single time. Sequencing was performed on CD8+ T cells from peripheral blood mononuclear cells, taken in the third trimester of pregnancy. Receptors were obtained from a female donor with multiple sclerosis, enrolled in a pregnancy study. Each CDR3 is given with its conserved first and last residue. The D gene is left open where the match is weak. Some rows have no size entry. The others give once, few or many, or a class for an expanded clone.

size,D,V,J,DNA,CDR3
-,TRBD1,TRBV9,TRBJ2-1,TGTGCCAGCAGCACGGAGAGGGGGCTCGGGAATGAGCAGTTCTTC,CASSTERGLGNEQFF
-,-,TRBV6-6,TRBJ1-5,TGTGCCAGCAGGCTCGGGTGGAGCAATCAGCCCCAGCATTTT,CASRLGWSNQPQHF
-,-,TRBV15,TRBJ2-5,TGTGCCACCAGCTCCCAGCTCGGCGGGGCGTGGGAGACCCAGTACTTC,CATSSQLGGAWETQYF
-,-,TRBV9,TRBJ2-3,TGTGCCAGCAGCGTAGCTAGTAGTTTTACAGATACGCAGTATTTT,CASSVASSFTDTQYF
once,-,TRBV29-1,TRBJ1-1,TGCAGCGTTGAGAGGGAAATGAACACTGAAGCTTTCTTT,CSVEREMNTEAFF
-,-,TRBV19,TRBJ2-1,TGTGCCAGTAGTATCGCGGTGAATGAGCAGTTCTTC,CASSIAVNEQFF
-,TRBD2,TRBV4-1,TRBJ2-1,TGCGCCAGCAGCCAATTTCTAGCGGGTGAGCAGTTCTTC,CASSQFLAGEQFF
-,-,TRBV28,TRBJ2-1,TGTGCCAGCAGTTTAACAGGGAGGGGCAATGAGCAGTTCTTC,CASSLTGRGNEQFF
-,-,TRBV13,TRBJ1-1,TGTGCCAGCAGCTCCGGGGAGGGAACTGAAGCTTTCTTT,CASSSGEGTEAFF
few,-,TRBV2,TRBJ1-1,TGTGCCAGCAGCTGGATACAGGGTATTGAAGCTTTCTTT,CASSWIQGIEAFF
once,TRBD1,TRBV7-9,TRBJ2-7,TGTGCCAGCAGCCCCCAGGACAGGGGCTACGAGCAGTACTTC,CASSPQDRGYEQYF
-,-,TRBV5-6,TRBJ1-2,TGTGCCAGCAGCTTCGGGGACACTAACTATGGCTACACCTTC,CASSFGDTNYGYTF
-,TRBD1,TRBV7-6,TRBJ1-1,TGTGCCAGCAGCTTAGGTGGGACAGGGGAGAAGGCTGAAGCTTTCTTT,CASSLGGTGEKAEAFF
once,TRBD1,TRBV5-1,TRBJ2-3,TGCGCCAGCAGCTTGGAAGGGACAGGGATGACAGATACGCAGTATTTT,CASSLEGTGMTDTQYF
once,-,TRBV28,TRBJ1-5,TGTGCCAGCAGGTTCCCTCCGGGAAGCAATCAGCCCCAGCATTTT,CASRFPPGSNQPQHF
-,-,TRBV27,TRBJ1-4,TGTGCCAGCAGTTTATTTGGGGGACACGAAAAACTGTTTTTT,CASSLFGGHEKLFF
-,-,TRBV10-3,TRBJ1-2,TGTGCCGCCCATAACGCAAGGGTAGACAGTCCCAACTATGGCTACACCTTC,CAAHNARVDSPNYGYTF
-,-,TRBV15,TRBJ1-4,TGTGCCACCAGCGGAACAGATGAAAAACTGTTTTTT,CATSGTDEKLFF
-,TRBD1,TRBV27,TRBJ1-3,TGTGCCAGCAGTTCAGGGGGGACTGGAAACACCATATATTTT,CASSSGGTGNTIYF
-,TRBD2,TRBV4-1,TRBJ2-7,TGCGCCAGCAGCCAAGTTGCAAGCGGGGGATCCTACGAGCAGTACTTC,CASSQVASGGSYEQYF
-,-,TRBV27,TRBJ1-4,TGTGCCAGCAGTCCCGGACAGCTACCTGAAAAACTGTTTTTT,CASSPGQLPEKLFF
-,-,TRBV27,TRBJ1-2,TGTGCCAGCAGTTTAGCCGGCGGATCCTATGGCTACACCTTC,CASSLAGGSYGYTF
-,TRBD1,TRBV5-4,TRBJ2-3,TGTGCCAGCACCCGACAGGGGGATTATTTAGATACGCAGTATTTT,CASTRQGDYLDTQYF
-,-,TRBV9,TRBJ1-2,TGTGCCAGCAGCCCCCCTGGAGGATTTGATGGCTACACCTTC,CASSPPGGFDGYTF
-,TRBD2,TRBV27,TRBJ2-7,TGTGCCAGCACCCAAAGCGGGGAGGCCGGAGAGCAGTACTTC,CASTQSGEAGEQYF
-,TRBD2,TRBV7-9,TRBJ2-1,TGTGCCAGCAGCTTTGTCGCGGGGGTTGGGGAGCAGTTCTTC,CASSFVAGVGEQFF
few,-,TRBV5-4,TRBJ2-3,TGTGCCAGCAGCTTCGGAGCGGGTCCGGATACGCAGTATTTT,CASSFGAGPDTQYF
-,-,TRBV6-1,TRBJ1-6,TGTGCCAGCAGTGTACAGAATTTGAGCTCCTATAATTCACCCCTCCACTTT,CASSVQNLSSYNSPLHF
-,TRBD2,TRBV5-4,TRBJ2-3,TGTGCCAGCAGCTTGTGGCGGGGGACAGATACGCAGTATTTT,CASSLWRGTDTQYF
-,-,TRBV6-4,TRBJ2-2,TGTGCCAGCAGTCCCGACGCGGGGCCGGGCGGGGAGCTGTTTTTT,CASSPDAGPGGELFF
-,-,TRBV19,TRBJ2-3,TGTGCCAGTAGTATAGACGCCATGCTCACTAGCACAGATACGCAGTATTTT,CASSIDAMLTSTDTQYF
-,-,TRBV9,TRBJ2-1,TGTGCCAGCAGCGTAGGAGGCGGGGGCGGAAATGAGCAGTTCTTC,CASSVGGGGGNEQFF
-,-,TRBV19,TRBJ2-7,TGTGCCAGTAGTATGTTCCGGGGTACCCGTAACGAGCAGTACTTC,CASSMFRGTRNEQYF
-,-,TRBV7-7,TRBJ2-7,TGTGCCAGCAGCCCCAACATAGGCAGGACCTACGAGCAGTACTTC,CASSPNIGRTYEQYF
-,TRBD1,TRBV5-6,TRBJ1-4,TGTGCCAGCAGCTCGAACAGGGGATGGAAGGTTAATGAAAAACTGTTTTTT,CASSSNRGWKVNEKLFF
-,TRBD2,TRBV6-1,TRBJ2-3,TGTGCCAGCAGAGAAGTACTAGCGAGTAATACGCAGTATTTT,CASREVLASNTQYF
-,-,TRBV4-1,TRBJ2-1,TGCGCCAGCAGCCTCGGCCGGCTAGATGTCAATGAGCAGTTCTTC,CASSLGRLDVNEQFF
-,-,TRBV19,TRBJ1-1,TGTGCCAGTAGCGAGGGTTTGAACACTGAAGCTTTCTTT,CASSEGLNTEAFF
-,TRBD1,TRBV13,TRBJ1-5,TGTGCCAGCAGCTTAAGGGGGCAGGGGCATCAGCCCCAGCATTTT,CASSLRGQGHQPQHF
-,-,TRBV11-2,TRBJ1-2,TGTGCCAGCAGCTTAGACCAGGGTCTCGGCTACACCTTC,CASSLDQGLGYTF
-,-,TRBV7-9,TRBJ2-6,TGTGCCAGCAGCCTACCGGAGGCCGGGGCCAACGTCCTGACTTTC,CASSLPEAGANVLTF
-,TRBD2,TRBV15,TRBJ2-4,TGTGCCACCGGGACTAGGCCTCAGTACTTC,CATGTRPQYF
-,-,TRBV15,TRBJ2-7,TGTGCCACCAGCAGAGAGAGGAACCGAGAGCAGTACTTC,CATSRERNREQYF
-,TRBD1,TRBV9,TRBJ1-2,TGTGCCAGCAGCGGCGACAGGGTCTATGGCTACACCTTC,CASSGDRVYGYTF
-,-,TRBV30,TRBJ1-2,TGTGCCTGCCACAGCTATGGCTACACCTTC,CACHSYGYTF
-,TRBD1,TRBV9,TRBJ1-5,TGTGCCAGCAGCGTCACAGGGGACGGGGGCAATCAGCCCCAGCATTTT,CASSVTGDGGNQPQHF
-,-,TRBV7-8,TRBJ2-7,TGTGCCAGCAGCCCATCAGGCCCGACGAACGAGCAGTACTTC,CASSPSGPTNEQYF